Listed here are 19 T cell receptor beta chains from one sample, sequenced in a study of read filtering for tumor transcriptome and immune sequencing. This library used about 400 ng RNA and molecular barcoded adaptors spanning alpha/delta and beta/gamma chains. TCRdb re-called the reads with MiXCR, one entry per CDR3 protein. Among around 40,000 distinct CDR3 sequences listed, roughly 13% were seen once. The sample comprised a population of CD138-negative cells sorted from bone marrow. The receptors here all came from a donor at least 40 years old with multiple myeloma.

The rearrangement uses TRBV7-9 and TRBJ2-1; 8 bases align to TRBD1. The CDR3 contains 13 residues. The V gene end was trimmed by 8 bases and the J gene end by 9 bases; junction bases not matched to a gene: 9. CDR1 and CDR2 (germline): SEHNR, FQNEAQ (reference sequence). CDR3 loop: CASLGQGAVEQFF. The CDR3 DNA is TGTGCCAGCTTGGGGCAGGGGGCAGTTGAGCAGTTCTTC.

The genes are TRBV4-3 and TRBJ2-1; D is uncertain. The CDR3 is made up of 16 amino acids. The V end was cut by 3 bases, the J end by 0 bases, with 12 bases between. CDR1 LGHNA and CDR2 YSLEER come from the germline V gene. The CDR3 DNA sequence: TGCGCCAGCAGCCATTTACTCGAAAGCTCCTACAATGAGCAGTTCTTC. Translated, it gives CASSHLLESSYNEQFF.

The CDR3 reads CASSLEAATDTQYF. In nucleotides, the CDR3 is TGTGCCAGCAGCTTGGAGGCAGCCACAGATACGCAGTATTTT. The chain carries TRBV5-4 and TRBJ2-3; D unclear. There are 14 residues in the CDR3. V was pared by 0 bases and J by 2 bases, with 7 bases between. CDR1 is SGHNT, CDR2 YYREEE, per germline (reference sequence).

This clonotype was seen repeatedly, ten times or more. The genes are TRBV20-1 and TRBJ2-1, with 9 bases lining up with TRBD2. The CDR3 sequence is 19 residues long. Germline V gene sequence: CDR1 DFQATT, CDR2 SNEGSKA (reference sequence). Trimming cost V 0 bases and J 0 bases; bases outside gene matches: 12. CDR3 protein: CSARDLGSGRYGSYNEQFF. CDR3 in DNA: TGCAGTGCTAGAGATCTTGGTAGCGGGAGATATGGCTCCTACAATGAGCAGTTCTTC.

There are many counts of this clonotype. The chain combines TRBV7-9 with TRBJ2-5; D possibly corresponds to TRBD1 (6 bases). Germline CDR1 and CDR2: SEHNR and FQNEAQ (reference sequence). Trimming took off 1 base at V and 4 bases at J, with 13 bases between the two ends. CDR3 size: 15 residues. The CDR3 loop reads CASSLGQGIRETQYF. CDR3 coding DNA: TGTGCCAGCAGCTTAGGGCAGGGGATCAGAGAGACCCAGTACTTC.

This clonotype was observed many times. This chain connects TRBV6-1 to TRBJ2-3, with unresolved D. The CDR3 has 13 amino acids. The ends were cut back, 3 bases at V and 2 bases at J, with 6 bases in the middle. Germline CDR1 reads MNHNS; CDR2 reads SASEGT. In DNA, the CDR3 is TGTGCCAGCAGTGAGGAATACACAGATACGCAGTATTTT. Translation: CASSEEYTDTQYF.

This clonotype was seen repeatedly, ten times or more. The chain couples TRBV7-2 to TRBJ2-2; weak D call: TRBD1 (6 bases). The CDR3 consists of 13 residues. Germline V gives CDR1 SGHTA, CDR2 FQGNSA. With 5 bases removed from V and 8 bases from J, the gap between germline ends came to 12 bases. The CDR3 bases are TGTGCCAGCAGCCCTCGGACAGTTGGGGAGCTGTTTTTT. It translates to CASSPRTVGELFF.

Note on this clonotype: This may arise from a read error, as a much more abundant clone is one base away. The chain couples TRBV10-3 to TRBJ2-2; D is undetermined. Germline-derived CDR1 and CDR2 are ENHRY and SYGVKD. The V and J ends lost 10 bases and 7 bases respectively, with 22 bases between them. There are 15 residues in the CDR3. As DNA, the CDR3 is TGTGCCACCACCCCGGACGGAACTACGGGCGGGGAGCTGTTTTTT. Amino acid sequence: CATTPDGTTGGELFF.

Worth noting for this clonotype: A much more abundant neighbour one base away suggests this may be a read error. Here the CDR3 reads CASSRPGQAYEKYF. CDR3 nucleotides: TGTGCCAGCAGTAGACCGGGACAGGCCTACGAGAAGTACTTC. The genes are TRBV6-5 and TRBJ2-7; 8 bases align to TRBD1. Germline V gene sequence: CDR1 MNHEY, CDR2 SVGAGI. The CDR3 is made up of 14 amino acids.

This clonotype was detected many times. The rearrangement links TRBV20-1 to TRBJ2-3, with 10 bases identical to TRBD2. CDR1 and CDR2 (germline): DFQATT, SNEGSKA (reference sequence). The CDR3 runs to 17 residues. Losses at the gene ends were 3 bases for V and 0 bases for J; bases not matched to a gene: 9. CDR3 in DNA: TGCAGTGCTAGCCGGGCTAGCGGGAGATGGAGCACAGATACGCAGTATTTT. It specifies CSASRASGRWSTDTQYF.

This clonotype qualifies as medium-sized. The chain links TRBV20-1 to TRBJ2-1; perhaps TRBD2 as D (6 bases). The CDR3 spans 15 residues. Trimming cost V 7 bases and J 6 bases, with 22 bases left between them. Per germline, CDR1 DFQATT and CDR2 SNEGSKA (reference sequence). The CDR3 protein is CSELAAHGGPNEQFF. CDR3 nucleotide sequence: TGCAGTGAACTAGCAGCCCACGGCGGCCCCAATGAGCAGTTCTTC.

This clonotype was counted only a few times. This chain links TRBV28 with TRBJ1-5; possibly TRBD1 for D (5 bases). The CDR3 is made up of 15 amino acids. Germline V gene data show CDR1 as MDHEN and CDR2 as SYDVKM. Trimming removed 6 bases from V and 2 bases from J, with 14 bases in between. The CDR3 nucleotides are TGTGCCAGCAGCCCGGTTGGGGGTGGCAATCAGCCCCAGCATTTT. As protein: CASSPVGGGNQPQHF.

This clonotype was counted between two and nine times. A far larger clone differs by one base, so this is likely a read error. The chain recombines TRBV7-2 with TRBJ2-1, with TRBD1 matching 7 bases. The germline V gene has CDR1 SGHTA and CDR2 FQGNSA. The CDR3 spans 15 residues. Trimming removed 0 bases from V and 9 bases from J; junction bases left unmatched: 8. The CDR3 DNA is TGTGCCAGCAGCTTAGCAGCAGGGGGTGGAGGTGAGCAGTTCTTC. Residues: CASSLAAGGGGEQFF.

This clonotype appeared many times. V gene TRBV5-4 combines with J gene TRBJ2-7; tentatively, D is TRBD1 or TRBD2 (5 bases each). The germline CDR1 and CDR2 sequences are SGHNT and YYREEE (reference sequence). Trimming pared 0 bases from V and 3 bases from J, leaving 13 bases between. The CDR3 loop spans 15 amino acids. CDR3 nucleotide sequence: TGTGCCAGCAGCTTGGTTCCAGGGAGTGGCTACGAGCAGTACTTC. Residues: CASSLVPGSGYEQYF.

This clonotype showed up many times. V usage is TRBV29-1 and J usage is TRBJ2-5; D unresolved. The V gene lost 6 bases and the J gene lost 2 bases, with 7 bases spanning the gap. The CDR3 extends over 11 amino acids. Germline CDR1 SQVTM, CDR2 ANQGSEA. This CDR3 is CSVERQETQYF. The CDR3 DNA follows: TGCAGCGTCGAGAGGCAAGAGACCCAGTACTTC.

As for this clonotype: The germline gene is not matched at one end of the junction; a read error may be the cause. V usage is TRBV20-1 and J usage is TRBJ2-1; 11 nucleotides align to TRBD2. The germline CDR1 and CDR2 sequences are DFQATT and SNEGSKA (reference sequence). The CDR3 length is 15 residues. The CDR3 coding sequence is TGCAGTGCTAGTTCCCCGGGACTAGCGGTAATGAGCAGTTCCTTC. This codes for CSASSPGLAVMSSSF.

This clonotype occurred many times. The V and J genes are TRBV7-9 and TRBJ2-7, with D unclear. V was pared by 3 bases and J by 2 bases, with 5 bases between. CDR1 is SEHNR, CDR2 FQNEAQ, per germline (reference sequence). The CDR3 loop spans 12 amino acids. The CDR3 bases are TGTGCCAGCAGCTTGCAGGCCTACGAGCAGTACTTC. Its translation is CASSLQAYEQYF.

At least ten counts were recorded for this clonotype. V and J are TRBV28 and TRBJ1-6; tentatively, D is TRBD1 (5 bases). The CDR3 spans 15 residues. Trimming cost V 2 bases and J 12 bases, with 17 bases left between them. The germline V gene encodes CDR1 MDHEN and CDR2 SYDVKM. CDR3: CASSLTIGAALPLHF. CDR3 DNA: TGTGCCAGCAGTTTAACTATCGGGGCCGCCCTACCCCTCCACTTT. Full variable domain (rest looked up from reference TRBV28 and TRBJ1-6): DVKVTQSSRYLVKRTGEKVFLECVQDMDHENMFWYRQDPGLGLRLIYFSYDVKMKEKGDIPEGYSVSREKKERFSLILESASTNQTSMYLCASSLTIGAALPLHFGNGTRLTVT.

This clonotype was seen repeatedly, ten times or more. This chain links TRBV19 with TRBJ2-1; no definite D call. Per germline, CDR1 LNHDA and CDR2 SQIVND (reference sequence). The V end was cut by 10 bases, the J end by 0 bases, with 16 bases between. The CDR3 covers 15 residues. The CDR3 region is CATKDASISYNEQFF. The CDR3 region has the DNA TGTGCCACCAAGGACGCCAGCATCTCCTACAATGAGCAGTTCTTC.